The sequence of this TCR beta chain was determined in a study of T cell responses to AZD1222 COVID-19 vaccine (dated by TCRdb to about 2021). With regard to the full study: AZD1222 recipients given second doses at about 4 weeks or at about 12 weeks were pooled, since spike-specific TCR depth and breadth were not found to differ between the two schedules. Enrollment into the trials was organized by age into subgroups of 18-55, 56-69 and 70-plus years, and those subgroups contained about 150, 27 and 61 TCR-sequenced participants, respectively. TCR sequencing was performed for 230 to 250 trial participants, of whom roughly 200 were given two doses of AZD1222 and some 26 were given two doses of MenACWY control vaccine.

What the time point label conveys for this sample: baseline before first vaccination. Vaccinee samples were obtained from the UK trials COV001 and COV002, which included a single-blind randomized controlled phase 2/3 trial of AZD1222 (ChAdOx1 nCoV-19) in healthy adults. Trial participant PBMC samples were collected at day 0 and day 28 after the second dose for TCRbeta chain sequencing. This clone was seen a single time. Its binding antigen is unknown. Nothing much larger sits one base from this clone, and base qualities are not available. Broader findings and caveats from the paper: Because no day 14 peak-response samples were available, the repertoires could be characterized only after the peak T cell response. Conclusions about previously exposed vaccinees were limited because only a handful of AZD1222 recipients were SARS-CoV-2 seropositive at baseline. CD4 TCRs associated with the vaccine covered the entire spike protein, and the dominant responses were in regions 160-218 and 743-854. Most participants were white British and females outnumbered males, and the authors suggested that clonal diversity may have been underestimated. Nearly half of unique spike-specific TCRs reportedly recognized epitopes outside regions mutated in the B.1.351 and B.1.1.7 variants. In the small 56-69-year group, the increase in depth fell short of significance, most likely because of low power. A significant rise in spike-specific TCR breadth and depth was observed after two AZD1222 doses relative to day 0 and relative to MenACWY recipients.

The CDR3 regions of human TCRbeta chains were analyzed by immunosequencing. The paper's data handling went like this. TCRs in the repertoires were matched against a reference library of SARS-CoV-2-specific TCRs that had been generated with the MIRA antigen-specificity platform. Breadth was defined as the fraction of unique TCRs that were SARS-CoV-2-associated. Depth was defined as the fraction of total T cells that were SARS-CoV-2-associated. Using the MIRA data, every spike-specific TCR was mapped to the spike region that the TCR reacted to and assigned to either a CD4 or a CD8 class. Log10-transformed breadth and depth values were compared by one-way ANOVA with Sidak's multiple comparisons tests. TCRdb mirrors the immuneACCESS table, restricted to in-frame sequences. Some clones are absent from its copies; in checked studies, under half trace to an unresolved V gene, and the reason for the others is unknown. That table furnishes V, J and clone size, whereas the DNA furnished D and trimming. Present in this sample are approximately 90,000 clones, 80% to 90% of which were seen just once. The top ten clones comprise about 7.5% of the sample.

Looking up the germline V gene (reference sequence) yields CDR1 MNHEY and CDR2 SMNVEV. The CDR3 covers 13 residues, taking in both the cysteine and the phenylalanine. The DNA shown is the 39-base CDR3, in frame from base 1. At the junction V is shortened by 3 bases and J by 4 bases; bases outside the gene matches: 1. The rearrangement combines TRBV27 with TRBJ2-5, with 8 middle bases fitting TRBD2. The receptor was derived from an adult in good health. The specimen was peripheral blood, collected on day 0 of AZD1222 vaccination. The nucleotides read TGTGCCAGCAGTTTTCGGGAGGGAGAGACCCAGTACTTC. The translation is CASSFREGETQYF.